This is a list of T cell receptor beta chains from one sample in a study of blood T cell repertoires in COVID-19. The repertoire was sequenced with immunoSEQ multiplex PCR; TCRdb's copy has only in-frame clones and lacks some. Of 150,000 to 200,000 clones in the sample, around 90% were seen once. Sequenced input: peripheral blood. The receptors were sampled from a human donor in a cohort sampled during active COVID-19. Each CDR3 is given with its conserved first and last residue. The D gene is left open where the match is weak. Clone size, where shown, is once, few, many, or a class for clones that have expanded.

TRBJ1-5 NA NA TRBV27 CASSFRGNRNQPQHF TGTGCCAGCAGTTTTAGGGGGAATCGCAATCAGCCCCAGCATTTT
TRBJ2-6 NA NA TRBV18 CASSPSAGGFSGANVLTF TGTGCCAGCTCACCCTCCGCGGGCGGGTTCTCTGGGGCCAACGTCCTGACTTTC
TRBJ1-6 few NA TRBV6-5 CASSYESSYNSPLHF TGTGCCAGCAGTTACGAGAGCTCCTATAATTCACCCCTCCACTTT
TRBJ2-3 NA TRBD2 TRBV5-1 CASSLDVAGLSTDTQYF TGCGCCAGCAGCTTGGATGTAGCGGGACTTAGCACAGATACGCAGTATTTT
TRBJ1-2 NA TRBD1 TRBV6-1 CASSEARGRYGYTF TGTGCCAGCAGTGAAGCAAGGGGGCGCTATGGCTACACCTTC
TRBJ1-5 NA NA TRBV6-5 CASSPAGGDQPQHF TGTGCCAGCAGCCCCGCCGGGGGAGATCAGCCCCAGCATTTT
TRBJ2-3 NA NA TRBV5-1 CASSFPRGNTDTQYF TGCGCCAGCAGCTTCCCAAGGGGGAACACAGATACGCAGTATTTT
TRBJ1-2 NA TRBD1 TRBV7-9 CASSLSRDRGATTQYGYTF TGTGCCAGCAGCTTAAGCCGGGACAGGGGAGCCACCACCCAATATGGCTACACCTTC
TRBJ1-1 NA TRBD1 TRBV5-1 CASSLDGRGPAMNTEAFF TGCGCCAGCAGCTTGGACGGCAGGGGGCCGGCCATGAACACTGAAGCTTTCTTT
TRBJ1-1 NA NA TRBV18 CASSERTPPEAFF TGTGCCAGCTCAGAACGGACACCACCTGAAGCTTTCTTT
TRBJ2-7 NA TRBD2 TRBV27 CASSFDMASGSPYEQYF TGTGCCAGCAGTTTCGATATGGCGAGCGGGAGCCCCTACGAGCAGTACTTC
TRBJ2-7 NA NA TRBV28 CASRRDNHSYF TGTGCCAGCAGGAGGGACAACCATTCATACTTC
TRBJ1-1 NA NA TRBV19 CASSIGQNTEAFF TGTGCCAGTAGTATAGGTCAGAACACTGAAGCTTTCTTT
TRBJ2-7 once NA TRBV29-1 CSVAPTRKVAEQYF TGCAGCGTCGCCCCTACTAGAAAGGTTGCCGAGCAGTACTTC
TRBJ2-7 NA NA TRBV27 CASSLEERTHEQYF TGTGCCAGCAGTTTAGAGGAGCGGACCCACGAGCAGTACTTC
TRBJ1-1 NA NA TRBV19 CASSNTANTEAFF TGTGCCAGTAGTAACACCGCGAACACTGAAGCTTTCTTT
TRBJ1-2 NA NA TRBV27 CASASNDRDDYGYTF TGTGCCAGCGCCTCTAACGACCGGGATGACTATGGCTACACCTTC
TRBJ2-7 NA NA TRBV2 CASSEAVAGYEQYF TGTGCCAGCAGTGAAGCGGTGGCAGGCTACGAGCAGTACTTC
TRBJ2-7 NA TRBD2 TRBV3-1/TRBV3-2 CASSPGLVGYEQYF TGTGCCAGCAGCCCGGGACTAGTGGGCTACGAGCAGTACTTC
TRBJ2-7 NA TRBD1 TRBV27 CASSGGDRVYEQYF TGTGCCAGCAGTGGGGGAGACAGGGTCTACGAGCAGTACTTC
TRBJ1-6 NA TRBD1 TRBV4-1 CASSQRTGDDSPLHF TGCGCCAGCAGCCAAAGGACAGGGGATGACTCACCCCTCCACTTT
TRBJ2-5 NA TRBD1 TRBV9 CASSGRQGAQETQYF TGTGCCAGCAGCGGAAGACAGGGCGCCCAAGAGACCCAGTACTTC
TRBJ1-1 NA NA TRBV29-1 CSGGSTEAFF TGCAGCGGCGGATCAACTGAAGCTTTCTTT
TRBJ1-2 NA NA TRBV29-1 CSVDRGSGYGYTF TGCAGCGTTGATAGGGGCTCGGGCTATGGCTACACCTTC
TRBJ1-6 NA NA TRBV27 CASTDGQGGGSPLHF TGTGCCAGCACCGATGGGCAGGGAGGAGGTTCACCCCTCCACTTT
TRBJ1-3 once TRBD1 TRBV5-6 CASSLARGENTIYF TGTGCCAGCAGCTTGGCCAGGGGGGAAAACACCATATATTTT
TRBJ2-1 NA NA TRBV12-3/TRBV12-4 CASRPRQVNEQFF TGTGCCAGCAGGCCCAGACAGGTTAATGAGCAGTTCTTC
TRBJ1-2 few NA TRBV6-5 CASSPRAYGYTF TGTGCCAGCAGCCCGAGGGCCTATGGCTACACCTTC
TRBJ1-2 few NA TRBV24-1 CATSDWPVGGYTF TGTGCCACCAGTGACTGGCCAGTTGGTGGCTACACCTTC
TRBJ2-7 NA NA TRBV6-1 CASSDGSPSYEQYF TGTGCCAGCAGTGACGGGAGCCCCTCCTACGAGCAGTACTTC
TRBJ1-3 once NA TRBV4-3 CASSPRWGNTIYF TGCGCCAGCAGCCCCCGGTGGGGAAACACCATATATTTT
TRBJ1-2 NA TRBD1 TRBV5-4 CASSIRQGEGYTF TGTGCCAGCAGCATACGACAGGGCGAGGGCTACACCTTC
TRBJ1-1 NA TRBD1 TRBV5-1 CASRPTGGFNTEAFF TGCGCCAGCAGGCCGACAGGGGGCTTTAACACTGAAGCTTTCTTT
TRBJ2-2 NA TRBD1 TRBV27 CASSTGTGYTGELFF TGTGCCAGCAGTACCGGGACAGGGTACACCGGGGAGCTGTTTTTT
TRBJ2-3 NA TRBD1 TRBV28 CASSRLGTGATDTQYF TGTGCCAGCAGCCGACTCGGGACAGGGGCGACAGATACGCAGTATTTT
TRBJ2-7 NA TRBD2 TRBV6-5 CASRGSGGTNHEQYF TGTGCCAGCAGGGGGAGCGGGGGGACGAACCACGAGCAGTACTTC
TRBJ2-4 NA NA TRBV5-1 CASRKRIEGDIQYF TGCGCCAGCCGAAAGCGAATCGAGGGGGACATTCAGTACTTC
TRBJ2-1 NA NA TRBV30 CAWGRRTKDEQFF TGTGCCTGGGGCCGGCGGACTAAGGATGAGCAGTTCTTC
TRBJ2-3 NA TRBD2 TRBV4-1 CASSLAGFTDTQYF TGCGCCAGCAGCCTAGCGGGGTTCACAGATACGCAGTATTTT
TRBJ1-2 NA TRBD1 TRBV28 CASRPWGQGYYGYTF TGTGCCAGCAGGCCCTGGGGACAGGGCTACTATGGCTACACCTTC
TRBJ2-7 NA TRBD1 TRBV7-9 CASSLAGGQAKSSYEQYF TGTGCCAGCAGCTTAGCGGGGGGACAGGCAAAAAGCTCCTACGAGCAGTACTTC
TRBJ2-7 NA TRBD1 TRBV6-6 CASSSGTGKPYEQYF TGTGCCAGCAGTTCCGGGACAGGGAAACCCTACGAGCAGTACTTC